Sequencing of this T cell receptor (beta chain) was carried out in a study of type 1 regulatory T cells (dated by TCRdb to about 2021). In the study overall: The study characterized an in vitro protocol that generated a Tr1-enriched, alloantigen-specific CD4 T cell product named T-allo10. T-allo10 was being evaluated clinically in patients with hematological malignancies who were receiving allogeneic hematopoietic stem cell transplantation.

This sample was sequenced with an Illumina MiSeq. The public sequencing data were trimmed at Q25 with fastp and processed into clonotypes with MiXCR by TCRdb, which kept only in-frame beta chains. CDR3 protein sequences are deduplicated, and each keeps its most common genes and DNA. The sample profile shows about 65,000 distinct CDR3 sequences; nearly 50% of them were found once. The ten largest clones add up to about 2% of the sample. This clonotype came up a few times. Its specific antigen is unknown. No base qualities exist here, and no much larger clone lies one base off it. Here is what the overall study found, with its caveats: Tr1 cells showed a more restricted TCR repertoire than non-Tr1 cells, which the study interpreted as alloantigen-induced clonal expansion.

The junction shows trimming of 3 bases on V and 8 bases on J, and the gene matches do not reach 15 bases of it. Sequences SGDLS (CDR1) and YYNGEE (CDR2) are obtained from the germline V gene. Spanning cysteine to phenylalanine, the CDR3 consists of 17 amino acids. Of the read, only the CDR3 DNA is kept; its 51 bases are in frame from base 1. The chain employs TRBV9 and TRBJ1-2; a stretch of 11 junction bases matches TRBD1. The receptor was isolated from a human donor in good health. The sequenced sample consisted of cultured non-Tr1 T cells, either the whole culture or a sorted T cell fraction (not recorded which). The sample's cell subset or site label is to be understood as: non-Tr1 population from the T-allo10 product. The sequenced DNA: TGTGCCAGCAGCGATAGACAGATAGGACAGGGGGCGGTGGGCTACACCTTC. Its coded protein is CASSDRQIGQGAVGYTF.